This T cell receptor beta chain was sequenced during a study of neurological immune-mediated disorders (dated by TCRdb to between 2018 and 2020). Looking at the study overall: The study compared peripheral blood TCR-beta repertoires of HTLV-I-associated myelopathy (HAM/TSP) patients, multiple sclerosis patients and healthy controls using UMI-based sequencing. Longitudinal HAM/TSP and healthy donors had 3 time-points each (roughly 3-40 month intervals). Alongside PBMC samples, the set of some 100 TCR-beta libraries contained longitudinal samples, technical triplicates, and paired CD4+ and CD8+ T-cell subsets that had been sorted. The cohort was made up of about 66 subjects, consisting of roughly 15 HAM/TSP patients, roughly 35 multiple sclerosis patients and about 20 healthy controls. The full study reports these points: Across subjects, expanded clones never shared an identical CDR3 amino acid sequence, which suggests that the TCR-beta repertoires in every group were private. The highest TCR clonal expansion was observed in HAM/TSP patients, whereas the lowest was observed in MS patients, even when compared with healthy controls.

This specimen's time point label, interpreted: longitudinal time-point 3. Healthy controls were blood bank volunteers in Maryland, USA. For the unsorted PBMC libraries, 2 million PBMCs were stored in RNAlater at -80 degrees C until RNA extraction and were used to generate the libraries. Peripheral blood underwent Ficoll-Hypaque density gradient centrifugation to isolate PBMCs, which were then cryopreserved in liquid nitrogen. V gives up 2 bases and J gives up 6 bases, and the segment between their germline ends measures 8 bases. The CDR3 contains 13 residues, cysteine and phenylalanine counted. The DNA shown is the 39-base CDR3, in frame from base 1. CDR1 and CDR2, per the germline V gene, are SGDLS and YYNGEE. The table lists this clonotype with many counts. The antigen this receptor binds is unknown. Qualities for individual bases were not recorded, and no much larger clone is one base off. cDNA was synthesized by template-switch 5'RACE using a primer with a 10-nucleotide random unique molecular identifier that tagged each TCR transcript. Over 190 million TCR-beta sequences, covering 15-18 subjects, were produced in each sequencing run. Total RNA was extracted with the RNeasy kit. The KAPA Real-time Library Amplification kit was used to amplify TCR-beta VDJ regions with primers targeting the TCR constant region and the 5'RACE anchor. Sample indexes and Illumina adaptors were added in a first PCR, after which library yield was increased in a second PCR. The roughly 650 bp TCR product was size-selected on a 2% E-gel SizeSelection system after Ampure bead purification. Before pooling, library quality was assessed on a Bioanalyzer, concentration was determined with Qubit, and library quantification was performed with the Kapa Library Quantification kit. Paired-end 2 x 150 bp sequencing of the libraries was performed on an Illumina HiSeq 2500. To increase sequence diversity, about 25-30% phiX was spiked into each library pool. The published analysis was carried out like this. Quality-filtered reads were processed with the UMI-based MiGEC pipeline, which removed over 80% of raw TCR sequences during error correction. VDJ genes were aligned to IMGT germline references, and each clonotype was defined by a unique CDR3 amino acid sequence together with V-J genes. Clonal expansion, Shannon diversity, and CDR3 relatedness (CalcPairwiseDistances, ClusterSamples) were evaluated with VDJtools, and phylogenetic trees were built with CLCbio workbench. Expanded clones were defined as having at least 8 unique UMIs, based on coefficient-of-variation modelling across technical triplicates. TCRdb reprocessing: public reads trimmed at Q25 with fastp, clones called with MiXCR, in-frame beta chains kept. Each CDR3 protein appears once, grouped with its most common genes and DNA. What appears here as the V and J calls and clone size reflects TCRdb's work, not the paper's. This sample holds roughly 57,000 distinct CDR3 sequences; approximately 9.2% were observed only once. The ten largest clones represent roughly 2% of the sample.

The chain is encoded by TRBV9 joined to TRBJ2-2, with the D gene not confidently named. This clonotype originated in a woman in her 40s in good health. The sequenced material came from PBMCs. The DNA sequence is TGTGCCAGCAGCGTGGTTTCGGCCGGGGAGCTGTTTTTT. This yields the protein CASSVVSAGELFF. Supplemented by the reference TRBV9 and TRBJ2-2 proteins around the CDR3, the complete variable domain is DSGVTQTPKHLITATGQRVTLRCSPRSGDLSVYWYQQSLDQGLQFLIQYYNGEERAKGNILERFSAQQFPDLHSELNLSSLELGDSALYFCASSVVSAGELFFGEGSRLTVL.